A single sample gave rise to the 24 T cell receptor beta chains below, sequenced in a study of low-dose radiotherapy and immunotherapy resistance in tumors. TRAV- and TRBV-specific primers were used for first-strand cDNA, which covered alpha and beta chains. PCR amplification of the TCRs was performed with Phusion for approximately 20 PCR cycles, and it relied on a constant-region primer together with a V-primer adapter. TCRdb re-called the reads with MiXCR, one entry per CDR3 protein. The repertoire has under 90,000 distinct CDR3 sequences, less than 20% of them found once; the top ten carry approximately 1.5%. Time point in this sample: after trial treatment. Treatment reported: LDRT plus nivolumab, ipilimumab, low-dose cyclophosphamide and aspirin (RACIN trial). Sequencing was performed on PBMCs, taken after low-dose radiotherapy plus immunotherapy. These receptors were taken from a male donor with prostate cancer.

This clonotype was seen repeatedly, ten times or more. The chain couples TRBV12-3 or TRBV12-4 to TRBJ1-1; TRBD1 agrees at 7 bases. The CDR3 contains 14 residues. After removal of 5 bases from V and 4 bases from J, the junction contained 7 bases not matched to a gene. For the CDR3, the DNA is TGTGCCAGCAGTATGACAGGGAGGGGCACTGAAGCTTTCTTT. This gives the protein CASSMTGRGTEAFF.

Remarks on this clonotype: Since a far larger clone is one base different, this is likely a read error. The rearrangement links TRBV29-1 to TRBJ2-7; 7 bases agree with TRBD2. CDR1 and CDR2 (germline): SQVTM, ANQGSEA. Unmatched junction bases numbered 16, after V lost 7 bases and J lost 7 bases. The CDR3 spans 14 residues. Here the CDR3 reads CSAGGGSSYNEQYF. The CDR3 nucleotides are TGCAGCGCGGGCGGCGGGAGCTCCTACAATGAGCAGTACTTC.

This clonotype occurred many times. The V gene is TRBV11-2, the J gene TRBJ2-5; the D gene is possibly TRBD1 (7 bases). Germline V gene sequence: CDR1 SGHAT, CDR2 FQNNGV. The V and J ends lost 3 bases and 1 base respectively, with 12 bases between them. This CDR3 is 15 amino acids long. CDR3 nucleotides: TGTGCCAGCAGCTTCGCGGGACAGAGCCAAGAGACCCAGTACTTC. It is translated as CASSFAGQSQETQYF.

This clonotype was recorded many times. J is TRBJ2-2 and V is TRBV14; D gene uncertain. Germline V lookup: CDR1 SGHDN, CDR2 FVKESK. The CDR3 extends over 14 amino acids. Trimming left V 5 bases short and J 4 bases short, with 11 bases between. The CDR3 DNA reads TGTGCCAGCAGCAGGGTTAGGAGCACCGGGGAGCTGTTTTTT. Translated, it gives CASSRVRSTGELFF.

On this clonotype itself: A far larger clone is a single base away, which makes a read error likely. J is TRBJ2-1 and V is TRBV15, with TRBD1 identical over 9 bases. Germline V CDR1 and CDR2: LNHNV, YYDKDF (reference sequence). The CDR3 consists of 12 residues. V was clipped by 6 bases and J by 10 bases; unmatched bases: 4. The CDR3 nucleotides are TGTGCCACCAGTACAGGGGGCCTCGAGCAGTTCTTC. This codes for CATSTGGLEQFF.

This clonotype was detected ten times or more. The rearrangement joins TRBV2 to TRBJ2-5; no firm D call. The CDR3 sequence is 13 residues long. The V end lost 9 bases, the J end lost 4 bases, and 15 bases lay between the germline ends. CDR1 is SNHLY and CDR2 is FYNNEI in the germline V gene. CDR3 bases: TGTGCCAGTAGGGCCACCTCTCTAGAGACCCAGTACTTC. It is translated as CASRATSLETQYF. Combining the CDR3 with reference TRBV2 and TRBJ2-5 gives the whole variable domain EPEVTQTPSHQVTQMGQEVILRCVPISNHLYFYWYRQILGQKVEFLVSFYNNEISEKSEIFDDQFSVERPDGSNFTLKIRSTKLEDSAMYFCASRATSLETQYFGPGTRLLVL.

In this sample, this clonotype turned up many times. This sequence joins TRBV29-1 and TRBJ1-3; TRBD1 matches at 7 bases. V lost 4 bases and J lost 4; bases outside the gene matches: 4. The CDR3 is made up of 13 amino acids. Germline assignment: CDR1 SQVTM and CDR2 ANQGSEA. In nucleotides, the CDR3 is TGCAGCGTTGGACAGGGCGGGGGAAACACCATATATTTT. Translated: CSVGQGGGNTIYF.

Many counts were recorded for this clonotype. The chain links TRBV20-1 to TRBJ1-2; 8 nucleotides match TRBD1. J gave up 7 bases and V 7 bases, and 8 bases lay outside the gene matches. The CDR3 contains 12 residues. Germline CDR1 is DFQATT and CDR2 is SNEGSKA (reference sequence). The CDR3 DNA sequence: TGCAGTGTCGAGGACAGGGTCCGTGGCTACACCTTC. This encodes CSVEDRVRGYTF.

This clonotype was seen ten or more times. This rearrangement joins TRBV28 to TRBJ2-1; 9 bases agree with TRBD1. The germline gives CDR1 MDHEN, CDR2 SYDVKM. The V gene end was trimmed by 5 bases and the J gene end by 4 bases; junction bases not matched to a gene: 6. The CDR3 sequence is 15 residues long. As DNA, the CDR3 is TGTGCCAGCAGTCCAGGGACAGGGTTTTACAATGAGCAGTTCTTC. Translated: CASSPGTGFYNEQFF.

This clonotype showed up many times. This chain joins TRBV6-6 and TRBJ2-2; D gene uncertain. Between the trimmed V and J ends, which lost 0 bases and 0 bases, there was a span of 17 bases. This CDR3 has 19 amino acids. Germline loops: CDR1 MNHNY, CDR2 SVGAGI (reference sequence). CDR3 in amino acids: CASSYSGPPTSSNTGELFF. CDR3 nucleotide sequence: TGTGCCAGCAGTTACTCAGGGCCCCCGACCTCTTCGAACACCGGGGAGCTGTTTTTT.

Many counts were recorded for this clonotype. This chain connects TRBV18 to TRBJ2-1; D remains ambiguous. The CDR3 has 11 amino acids. Between the trimmed V and J ends, which lost 3 bases and 8 bases, there was a span of 5 bases. CDR1 and CDR2 from the germline V gene are KGHSH and LQKENI. CDR3 DNA: TGTGCCAGCTCACCCATGGATGAGCAGTTCTTC. Protein: CASSPMDEQFF.

The sample holds many counts of this clonotype. This sequence joins TRBV29-1 and TRBJ2-7; 14 nucleotides align to TRBD2. Germline-derived CDR1 and CDR2 are SQVTM and ANQGSEA. J was trimmed by 1 base and V by 6 bases; bases with no gene match: 5. This CDR3 comprises 15 residues. The CDR3 spells CSVAGTSGRSYEQYF. The DNA for the CDR3 is TGCAGCGTCGCCGGGACTAGCGGGAGATCCTACGAGCAGTACTTC.

This clonotype was counted many times. The chain joins TRBV5-1 to TRBJ2-7; the D gene could be TRBD1 or TRBD2 (5 bases each). V was shortened by 4 bases and J by 2 bases, with 16 bases between the two germline ends. CDR1 is SGHRS, CDR2 YFSETQ, per germline. The CDR3 totals 15 residues. CDR3 nucleotides: TGCGCCAGCAGCCCGCCCTTGAGGGGAACCTACGAGCAGTACTTC. This encodes CASSPPLRGTYEQYF.

The table lists this clonotype with many counts. The J gene is TRBJ2-5, the V gene TRBV28; 8 nucleotides line up with TRBD1. CDR3 size: 13 residues. CDR1 and CDR2 (germline): MDHEN, SYDVKM. V shed 6 bases, J shed 4 bases, and the junction held 4 bases outside the gene matches. CDR3: CASSLRGRETQYF. In nucleotides, the CDR3 is TGTGCCAGCAGCCTCAGGGGGCGAGAGACCCAGTACTTC.

This clonotype was detected many times. The chain employs TRBV5-6 and TRBJ2-6, with TRBD1 matching over 9 bases. Per the germline V gene, CDR1 is SGHDT and CDR2 is YYEEEE. V was clipped by 0 bases and J by 0 bases; unmatched bases: 4. The length of the CDR3 is 18 residues. CDR3 loop: CASSLDGQGSSGANVLTF. The CDR3 nucleotides read TGTGCCAGCAGCTTGGATGGACAGGGGAGCTCTGGGGCCAACGTCCTGACTTTC.

In this sample, this clonotype turned up many times. The rearrangement links TRBV7-7 to TRBJ2-7, with D possibly being TRBD1 (5 bases). Between the trimmed V and J ends, which lost 3 bases and 7 bases, there was a span of 13 bases. CDR3 length equals 13 residues. Germline V CDR1 and CDR2: SSHAT, FNYEAQ (reference sequence). The chain's CDR3 is CASSLGPREEQYF. The CDR3 DNA follows: TGTGCCAGCAGCTTGGGGCCTAGGGAAGAGCAGTACTTC.

This clonotype was seen many times. The J gene is TRBJ2-3, the V gene TRBV28, with a weak D call TRBD2 (6 bases). Germline CDR1 reads MDHEN; CDR2 reads SYDVKM. This CDR3 has 15 residues. Trimming removed 5 bases at V and 2 bases at J, with 14 bases between. The DNA for the CDR3 is TGTGCCAGCAGTACCTCCGGGACTGCCACAGATACGCAGTATTTT. Translated, it gives CASSTSGTATDTQYF.

This clonotype was recorded at least ten times. The chain has TRBV6-6 and TRBJ2-7, with D possibly TRBD1 on 7 matching bases. With 10 bases removed from V and 6 bases from J, the gap between germline ends came to 22 bases. The germline V gene encodes CDR1 MNHNY and CDR2 SVGAGI (reference sequence). This CDR3 region has 14 residues. Here the CDR3 reads CATSSQGRYGEQYF. CDR3 in DNA: TGTGCCACCTCGTCACAGGGGAGGTATGGCGAGCAGTACTTC.

This clonotype has ten or more counts. The rearrangement links TRBV2 to TRBJ2-2, with D perhaps TRBD2 (6 bases). Looked up from germline, CDR1 is SNHLY and CDR2 is FYNNEI. V was shortened by 6 bases and J by 6 bases, with 14 bases between the two germline ends. This CDR3 region has 14 residues. The DNA for the CDR3 is TGTGCCAGCAGGGGCTCCCGGGGGTCCGGGGAGCTGTTTTTT. Protein product: CASRGSRGSGELFF.

As regards this clonotype: A single base is all that separates this from a far larger clone, so a read error is likely. The gene calls are TRBV2 and TRBJ2-7, with TRBD1 matching 8 bases. Germline V gives CDR1 SNHLY, CDR2 FYNNEI. The CDR3 extends over 15 amino acids. V lost 4 bases to trimming and J lost 7 bases; unmatched junction nucleotides: 12. CDR3 coding DNA: TGTGCCAGCAGTGGCTCAGGGGGCGTATACAATGAGCAGTACTTC. Translated, it gives CASSGSGGVYNEQYF.

The chain is built from TRBV27 and TRBJ1-5, with 7 nucleotides matching TRBD1. CDR3 length: 13 amino acids. Germline trimming cut 6 bases from V and 9 bases from J; bases unmatched to any gene: 8. Germline loops: CDR1 MNHEY, CDR2 SMNVEV (reference sequence). CDR3 nucleotides: TGTGCCAGCAGCCCCACAGGGGTAAGGCCCCAGCATTTT. It codes for CASSPTGVRPQHF.

This clonotype was recorded many times. This chain links TRBV27 with TRBJ2-7; 8 bases are shared with TRBD1. The CDR3 is made up of 15 amino acids. CDR1 is MNHEY, CDR2 SMNVEV, per germline (reference sequence). V lost 0 bases, J lost 1 base, and 2 bases stayed unmatched. CDR3: CASSLSWTGSYEQYF. CDR3 bases: TGTGCCAGCAGTTTATCGTGGACAGGGTCCTACGAGCAGTACTTC.

This clonotype was counted ten times or more. The chain links TRBV20-1 to TRBJ2-1, with TRBD2 matching 8 bases. This CDR3 is built from 16 residues. J lost 3 bases, V lost 6 bases, and 13 bases had no gene match. CDR1 DFQATT and CDR2 SNEGSKA come from the germline V gene (reference sequence). CDR3 in amino acids: CSARLLTSGIYNEQFF. CDR3 in DNA: TGCAGTGCCAGACTCCTTACTAGCGGAATCTACAATGAGCAGTTCTTC.

This clonotype was seen ten or more times. J is TRBJ2-7 and V is TRBV4-3; D unresolved. The CDR3 has 15 amino acids. V dropped 0 bases and J dropped 3 bases, with 12 bases sitting between them. Germline V gene sequence: CDR1 LGHNA, CDR2 YSLEER. The CDR3 DNA reads as TGCGCCAGCAGCCAAGACATGAGTGGCGGCTACGAGCAGTACTTC. Its translation: CASSQDMSGGYEQYF.